The 27 T cell receptor beta chains below were found in one sample sequenced in a study of OX40 agonist ivuxolimab in advanced cancers. Only in-frame clones appear in the TCRdb table, and some are missing; sequencing was by immunoSEQ multiplex PCR. The sample consists of about 67,000 clones, more than 85% of them appearing once. The specimen was CD4+ or CD8+ T cells sorted from blood, collected in a trial of the OX40 agonist ivuxolimab. Source of these receptors: an adult with an advanced solid tumor such as melanoma, head and neck, liver or kidney cancer.

The chain couples TRBV27 to TRBJ2-7, with D perhaps TRBD2 (5 bases). The CDR3 consists of 15 residues. Germline V gene sequence: CDR1 MNHEY, CDR2 SMNVEV (reference sequence). V was trimmed by 5 bases and J by 7 bases, leaving 21 bases between them. CDR3 bases: TGTGCCAGCAGTGCCTCTAGCCGGGGAGTCTGGGAGCAGTACTTC. It translates to CASSASSRGVWEQYF.

This chain connects TRBV18 to TRBJ2-7; 9 bases fit TRBD1. CDR1 and CDR2 from the germline V gene are KGHSH and LQKENI. The CDR3 extends over 16 amino acids. V was pared by 2 bases and J by 1 base, with 6 bases of the junction left unmatched. CDR3 bases: TGTGCCAGCTCACCAACTCCGGGACAGGGATCCTACGAGCAGTACTTC. Its translation is CASSPTPGQGSYEQYF. The full variable domain, in which reference TRBV18 and TRBJ2-7 provide the parts outside the CDR3, is NAGVMQNPRHLVRRRGQEARLRCSPMKGHSHVYWYRQLPEEGLKFMVYLQKENIIDESGMPKERFSAEFPKEGPSILRIQQVVRGDSAAYFCASSPTPGQGSYEQYFGPGTRLTVT.

The gene calls are TRBV6-5 and TRBJ1-1, with a tentative D call TRBD1 (6 bases). Germline CDR1 reads MNHEY; CDR2 reads SVGAGI. The CDR3 has 14 amino acids. Trimming took off 0 bases at V and 5 bases at J, with 10 bases between the two ends. The chain's CDR3 is CASSYSTGLTEAFF. The CDR3 DNA sequence: TGTGCCAGCAGTTACTCGACAGGTTTGACTGAAGCTTTCTTT.

The chain recombines TRBV5-1 with TRBJ2-7; tentatively, D is TRBD1 (6 bases). Trimming left V 0 bases short and J 3 bases short, with 13 bases between. The germline V gene encodes CDR1 SGHRS and CDR2 YFSETQ. The CDR3 covers 15 residues. The DNA of the CDR3 is TGCGCCAGCAGCTTGGGACCCGGGACACTCTACGAGCAGTACTTC. Translated: CASSLGPGTLYEQYF.

This clone was found once. The DNA of the CDR3 is TGTGCCAGCCGGGACAGGGAGTGGGGCTATGGCTACACCTTC. Encoded protein: CASRDREWGYGYTF. This rearrangement joins TRBV19 to TRBJ1-2, with 9 bases matching TRBD1. CDR3 length: 14 amino acids. Trimming at V came to 9 bases and at J to 4 bases, leaving 9 bases not matched to a gene. CDR1 and CDR2 from the germline V gene are LNHDA and SQIVND (reference sequence).

V and J are TRBV6-6 and TRBJ1-2, with TRBD1 as a possible D gene (5 bases). Germline V CDR1 and CDR2: MNHNY, SVGAGI (reference sequence). V dropped 10 bases and J dropped 4 bases, with 16 bases sitting between them. The CDR3 consists of 13 residues. CDR3 coding DNA: TGTGCCACGGAGAGGTCGAGGGGCTATGGCTACACCTTC. Its translation is CATERSRGYGYTF.

The chain is built from TRBV7-9 and TRBJ2-7, with 7 positions matching TRBD2. CDR3 length equals 15 residues. Germline CDR1 SEHNR, CDR2 FQNEAQ (reference sequence). J lost 0 bases, V lost 1 base, and 3 bases had no gene match. CDR3 nucleotide sequence: TGTGCCAGCAGCTTAGGGGGGGGAAGCTCCTACGAGCAGTACTTC. This translates into CASSLGGGSSYEQYF.

The chain joins TRBV7-2 to TRBJ2-1; TRBD2 matches 9 bases. From germline, CDR1 is SGHTA and CDR2 FQGNSA. Unmatched junction bases numbered 6, after V lost 2 bases and J lost 10 bases. The CDR3 has 14 residues. CDR3 in DNA: TGTGCCAGCAGCTTAACCAGCGGGAGGCCCGAGCAGTTCTTC. This translates into CASSLTSGRPEQFF.

The gene calls are TRBV28 and TRBJ1-6; D ambiguous. This CDR3 is built from 11 residues. The germline V gene has CDR1 MDHEN and CDR2 SYDVKM. V gave up 6 bases and J gave up 8 bases, with 5 bases separating them. DNA of the CDR3: TGTGCCAGCAGCCAGGATTCACCCCTCCACTTT. This sequence encodes CASSQDSPLHF. Full variable domain (missing parts from reference TRBV28 and TRBJ1-6): DVKVTQSSRYLVKRTGEKVFLECVQDMDHENMFWYRQDPGLGLRLIYFSYDVKMKEKGDIPEGYSVSREKKERFSLILESASTNQTSMYLCASSQDSPLHFGNGTRLTVT.

The CDR3 coding sequence is TGTGCCAGCAGTTTCTCGACAGGGCTGGAGACCCAGTACTTC. Protein product: CASSFSTGLETQYF. This chain uses TRBV28 with TRBJ2-5; 7 nucleotides line up with TRBD1. The V gene's germline CDR1 is MDHEN and CDR2 SYDVKM. The CDR3 totals 14 residues. J lost 5 bases, V lost 3 bases, and 6 bases had no gene match. Together with reference TRBV28 and TRBJ2-5, the CDR3 gives the full variable domain: DVKVTQSSRYLVKRTGEKVFLECVQDMDHENMFWYRQDPGLGLRLIYFSYDVKMKEKGDIPEGYSVSREKKERFSLILESASTNQTSMYLCASSFSTGLETQYFGPGTRLLVL.

This clone was found a few times. The rearrangement links TRBV28 to TRBJ1-5; D is unclear. The CDR3 spans 13 residues. Germline V gives CDR1 MDHEN, CDR2 SYDVKM. With 11 bases removed from V and 4 bases from J, the gap between germline ends came to 15 bases. CDR3 nucleotides: TGTGCCTCTGAACGGACGTTAAATCAGCCCCAGCATTTT. Its protein product is CASERTLNQPQHF. Complete variable domain (other parts from reference TRBV28 and TRBJ1-5): DVKVTQSSRYLVKRTGEKVFLECVQDMDHENMFWYRQDPGLGLRLIYFSYDVKMKEKGDIPEGYSVSREKKERFSLILESASTNQTSMYLCASERTLNQPQHFGDGTRLSIL.

The chain carries TRBV19 and TRBJ2-6; TRBD1 might be the D (6 bases). Trimming left V 3 bases short and J 0 bases short, with 18 bases between. Germline V gives CDR1 LNHDA, CDR2 SQIVND (reference sequence). The CDR3 runs to 19 residues. For the CDR3, the DNA is TGTGCCAGTAGTATCGACGGCCCGGGACACACCTCTGGGGCCAACGTCCTGACTTTC. Its translation is CASSIDGPGHTSGANVLTF.

This chain joins TRBV7-6 and TRBJ2-3, with TRBD2 matching over 7 bases. This CDR3 spans 16 amino acids. From germline, CDR1 is SGHVS and CDR2 FNYEAQ. V lost 5 bases to trimming and J lost 1 base; unmatched junction nucleotides: 9. The CDR3 nucleotides are TGTGCCAGCAGCCCGCGACTAGCATCGGGCACAGATACGCAGTATTTT. Translating it yields CASSPRLASGTDTQYF. The variable domain in full, completed from reference TRBV7-6 and TRBJ2-3, reads GAGVSQSPRYKVTKRGQDVALRCDPISGHVSLYWYRQALGQGPEFLTYFNYEAQQDKSGLPNDRFSAERPEGSISTLTIQRTEQRDSAMYRCASSPRLASGTDTQYFGPGTRLTVL.

The chain uses TRBV5-1 and TRBJ2-1; 9 positions agree with TRBD2. V lost 6 bases to trimming and J lost 0 bases; unmatched junction nucleotides: 4. CDR1 is SGHRS, CDR2 YFSETQ, per germline. The CDR3 loop spans 15 amino acids. The CDR3 nucleotides read TGCGCCAGCAAGACTAGCGGAGTCTCCTACAATGAGCAGTTCTTC. This sequence encodes CASKTSGVSYNEQFF.

The chain carries TRBV28 and TRBJ2-7; 7 nucleotides agree with TRBD2. Germline lookup yields CDR1 MDHEN and CDR2 SYDVKM. The CDR3 loop spans 15 amino acids. Losses at the gene ends were 8 bases for V and 7 bases for J; bases not matched to a gene: 17. This CDR3 is CASAPRGSGEMEQYF. The CDR3 region has the DNA TGTGCCAGCGCCCCGCGGGGGTCAGGTGAGATGGAGCAGTACTTC. The full variable domain, with the rest looked up from reference TRBV28 and TRBJ2-7, is DVKVTQSSRYLVKRTGEKVFLECVQDMDHENMFWYRQDPGLGLRLIYFSYDVKMKEKGDIPEGYSVSREKKERFSLILESASTNQTSMYLCASAPRGSGEMEQYFGPGTRLTVT.

This chain's CDR3 is CASSASSGANVLTF. The CDR3 DNA reads TGTGCCAGCAGCGCCAGTTCTGGGGCCAACGTCCTGACTTTC. This chain joins TRBV9 and TRBJ2-6, with D uncertain. Germline loops: CDR1 SGDLS, CDR2 YYNGEE. The ends were cut back, 3 bases at V and 1 base at J, with 5 bases in the middle. This CDR3 spans 14 amino acids.

The gene calls are TRBV27 and TRBJ2-7; TRBD2 aligns across 8 bases. With V trimmed by 8 bases and J by 4 bases, 10 bases remained unmatched. In germline, CDR1 is MNHEY, CDR2 SMNVEV (reference sequence). The CDR3 consists of 14 residues. The CDR3 loop reads CASRSSGASYEQYF. Written as DNA, the CDR3 is TGTGCCAGCCGTAGTAGCGGGGCTTCGTACGAGCAGTACTTC.

V and J are TRBV7-2 and TRBJ1-5; D call uncertain. This CDR3 spans 16 amino acids. CDR1 and CDR2 from the germline V gene are SGHTA and FQGNSA. The V gene lost 3 bases and the J gene lost 1 base, with 13 bases spanning the gap. CDR3 bases: TGTGCCAGCAGCTTCGACCCGGCCGCGAGCAATCAGCCCCAGCATTTT. Its translation is CASSFDPAASNQPQHF. Full variable domain (outside the CDR3, taken from reference TRBV7-2 and TRBJ1-5): GAGVSQSPSNKVTEKGKDVELRCDPISGHTALYWYRQSLGQGLEFLIYFQGNSAPDKSGLPSDRFSAERTGGSVSTLTIQRTQQEDSAVYLCASSFDPAASNQPQHFGDGTRLSIL.

The genes are TRBV7-2 and TRBJ2-7; unclear D gene. The CDR3 runs to 13 residues. V lost 3 bases, J lost 0 bases, and 6 bases lay in between. Germline V lookup: CDR1 SGHTA, CDR2 FQGNSA. CDR3 protein: CASSFLSSYEQYF. The CDR3 DNA is TGTGCCAGCAGCTTCTTGAGCTCCTACGAGCAGTACTTC.

V is TRBV9 and J is TRBJ2-3, with a tentative D call TRBD2 (6 bases). The V end lost 2 bases, the J end lost 0 bases, and 10 bases lay between the germline ends. The CDR3 contains 15 residues. Germline-derived CDR1 and CDR2 are SGDLS and YYNGEE. The CDR3 DNA sequence: TGTGCCAGCAGCGTTGATGGGACTAGCACAGATACGCAGTATTTT. Residues: CASSVDGTSTDTQYF.

Of note for this clone: Other DNA sequences within the sample encode an identical CDR3. The chain links TRBV6-6 to TRBJ1-3, with a possible D match to TRBD1 (5 bases). CDR1 MNHNY and CDR2 SVGAGI come from the germline V gene (reference sequence). With 6 bases removed from V and 3 bases from J, the gap between germline ends came to 12 bases. This CDR3 contains 14 residues. In nucleotides, the CDR3 is TGTGCCAGCAGCCCGACAGCTAATGGAAACACCATATATTTT. Its protein product is CASSPTANGNTIYF.

V gene TRBV19 combines with J gene TRBJ2-7; no clear D gene. This CDR3 region has 14 residues. Trimming pared 4 bases from V and 2 bases from J, leaving 12 bases between. The germline gives CDR1 LNHDA, CDR2 SQIVND (reference sequence). The CDR3 nucleotides are TGTGCCAGTAGTACTTCCCTCGACACCTACGAGCAGTACTTC. Translation gives CASSTSLDTYEQYF.

This rearrangement joins TRBV14 to TRBJ2-3; D unclear. The CDR3 has 16 residues. V was clipped by 4 bases and J by 2 bases, with 16 bases between them. The germline gives CDR1 SGHDN, CDR2 FVKESK. The CDR3 DNA follows: TGTGCCAGCAGCCCCCCCCTGATGGGATACACAGATACGCAGTATTTT. As protein: CASSPPLMGYTDTQYF.

The chain joins TRBV5-1 to TRBJ1-1, with 7 bases matching TRBD1. Germline V gene sequence: CDR1 SGHRS, CDR2 YFSETQ. This CDR3 is built from 14 residues. Unmatched junction bases numbered 9, after V lost 2 bases and J lost 8 bases. The CDR3 sequence is CASSFLGTVPEAFF. The CDR3 coding sequence is TGCGCCAGCAGCTTCCTAGGGACAGTACCCGAAGCTTTCTTT.

By frequency in the sample, this clone is medium-sized. J is TRBJ2-1 and V is TRBV6-5, with 11 bases matching TRBD1. Germline V gene sequence: CDR1 MNHEY, CDR2 SVGAGI. V shed 6 bases and J 7 bases; nucleotides not matched to a gene: 8. This CDR3 has 15 amino acids. The CDR3 here is CASSRRDRGGNEQFF. In nucleotides, the CDR3 is TGTGCCAGCAGCCGACGGGACAGGGGGGGGAATGAGCAGTTCTTC.

The CDR3 sequence: CASRDSALLGTDTQYF. For the CDR3, the DNA is TGTGCCAGCCGGGACAGTGCTCTCCTGGGCACAGATACGCAGTATTTT. The J gene is TRBJ2-3, the V gene TRBV6-4; TRBD1 aligns across 7 bases. Germline V gives CDR1 MRHNA, CDR2 SNTAGT. V was clipped by 8 bases and J by 1 base; unmatched bases: 12. This CDR3 comprises 16 residues.

The rearrangement joins TRBV6-5 to TRBJ2-7; 8 bases fit TRBD2. This CDR3 region has 14 residues. The J segment lost 0 bases and the V segment lost 6 bases, leaving 4 bases of the junction unmatched. The germline gives CDR1 MNHEY, CDR2 SVGAGI. CDR3 sequence (DNA): TGTGCCAGCAGAACTAGCGGCTTCTCCTACGAGCAGTACTTC. Protein: CASRTSGFSYEQYF.